The 18 T cell receptor beta chains in this list originate from one sample, sequenced in a study of cytomegalovirus exposure and HLA in healthy donors. The PCR contained 60 Vbeta and 13 Jbeta primers. Generated by immunoSEQ multiplex PCR, the TCRdb table keeps only in-frame clones and is missing some. This sample has 200,000 or so clones; about four fifths occur once, and the top ten carry approximately 5.4%. Sequenced: PBMCs. The receptors were sampled from a woman in her twenties or thirties in good health and CMV-seropositive.

The chain combines TRBV5-1 with TRBJ2-7; D not resolved. Trimming removed 3 bases at V and 3 bases at J, with 4 bases between. Germline V CDR1 and CDR2: SGHRS, YFSETQ. CDR3 size: 11 residues. The CDR3 coding sequence is TGCGCCAGCAGCTCAATCTACGAGCAGTACTTC. This translates into CASSSIYEQYF.

The rearrangement links TRBV28 to TRBJ2-3; TRBD1 agrees at 7 bases. V lost 5 bases, J lost 2 bases, and 10 bases stayed unmatched. The length of the CDR3 is 16 residues. The germline CDR1 and CDR2 sequences are MDHEN and SYDVKM. The CDR3 protein is CASSEDRPVLTDTQYF. CDR3 bases: TGTGCCAGCAGTGAGGACAGGCCGGTACTCACAGATACGCAGTATTTT.

This clone was seen just once. The gene calls are TRBV6-1 and TRBJ1-2; D unclear. Per the germline V gene, CDR1 is MNHNS and CDR2 is SASEGT. CDR3 length: 15 residues. Between the trimmed V and J ends, which lost 6 bases and 3 bases, there was a span of 17 bases. The CDR3 nucleotides read TGTGCCAGCAGAGCCCGAGGGCGAATCGACTATGGCTACACCTTC. It yields the protein CASRARGRIDYGYTF.

The rearrangement joins TRBV5-1 to TRBJ2-5, with TRBD2 matching 10 bases. Matching the DNA end better, TRBJ2-7 makes the J call doubtful. This CDR3 spans 15 amino acids. CDR1 and CDR2 (germline): SGHRS, YFSETQ. CDR3 sequence (DNA): TGCGCCAGCAGCTTAGCCGGGACTAGCGAGTACGAGCAGTACTTC. This translates into CASSLAGTSEYEQYF.

The gene calls are TRBV18 and TRBJ2-1, with 7 bases that match TRBD1. V lost 2 bases and J lost 9; bases outside the gene matches: 16. From germline, CDR1 is KGHSH and CDR2 LQKENI. There are 17 residues in the CDR3. CDR3 loop: CASSPVGDGDSGSEQFF. As DNA, the CDR3 is TGTGCCAGCTCACCAGTGGGGGACGGGGACAGCGGTAGTGAGCAGTTCTTC.

The chain links TRBV18 to TRBJ1-2; D perhaps matches TRBD1 (6 bases). Germline values: CDR1 KGHSH, CDR2 LQKENI. Trimming shortened V by 3 bases and J by 8 bases, and 7 bases separated the two germline ends. There are 11 residues in the CDR3. CDR3 sequence: CASSPGQGYTF. Written as DNA, the CDR3 is TGTGCCAGCTCACCTGGACAGGGCTACACCTTC.

The chain employs TRBV5-8 and TRBJ1-5; 8 bases match TRBD1. The trim removed 2 bases at V and 5 bases at J, leaving 6 bases unmatched. This CDR3 comprises 15 residues. Germline assignment: CDR1 SGHTS and CDR2 YDEGEE. This chain's CDR3 is CASSLSGTGHQPQHF. The CDR3 bases are TGTGCCAGCAGCTTATCCGGGACAGGACATCAGCCCCAGCATTTT.

The chain uses TRBV7-9 and TRBJ2-3, with TRBD2 matching 9 bases. Looked up from germline, CDR1 is SEHNR and CDR2 is FQNEAQ (reference sequence). V trimming: 5 bases; J trimming: 4 bases; junction bases outside the gene matches: 13. The CDR3 has 17 amino acids. The DNA for the CDR3 is TGTGCCAGCAGCGCTACTCCTAGCGGGACGGCCTCAGATACGCAGTATTTT. Protein: CASSATPSGTASDTQYF. Drawing the rest from reference TRBV7-9 and TRBJ2-3, the complete variable domain is DTGVSQNPRHKITKRGQNVTFRCDPISEHNRLYWYRQTLGQGPEFLTYFQNEAQLEKSRLLSDRFSAERPKGSFSTLEIQRTEQGDSAMYLCASSATPSGTASDTQYFGPGTRLTVL.

The V and J genes are TRBV11-3 and TRBJ2-2, with D possibly being TRBD2 (6 bases). The CDR3 is 16 residues long. The V and J ends lost 3 bases and 0 bases respectively, with 11 bases between them. Germline CDR1 is SGHNT and CDR2 is YENEEA. The CDR3 loop is CASSFGLTSNTGELFF. In DNA form, the CDR3 reads TGTGCCAGCAGCTTCGGACTAACCTCGAACACCGGGGAGCTGTTTTTT. Full variable domain (remainder filled in from reference TRBV11-3 and TRBJ2-2): EAGVVQSPRYKIIEKKQPVAFWCNPISGHNTLYWYLQNLGQGPELLIRYENEEAVDDSQLPKDRFSAERLKGVDSTLKIQPAELGDSAVYLCASSFGLTSNTGELFFGEGSRLTVL.

The genes are TRBV5-1 and TRBJ2-5; 13 nucleotides line up with TRBD2. Germline V gene data show CDR1 as SGHRS and CDR2 as YFSETQ. With 3 bases clipped from V and 5 bases from J, the junction kept 10 bases outside the gene matches. This CDR3 is 17 amino acids long. CDR3 sequence reads: CASSYYRGTSGTETQYF. In DNA form, the CDR3 reads TGCGCCAGCAGCTACTACCGAGGGACTAGCGGGACGGAGACCCAGTACTTC.

The V and J genes are TRBV10-3 and TRBJ1-5; unclear D gene. Trimming left V 2 bases short and J 10 bases short, with 9 bases between. This CDR3 is 12 amino acids long. Germline V lookup: CDR1 ENHRY, CDR2 SYGVKD. CDR3 coding DNA: TGTGCCATCAGTGAGACGAGTAGACCCCAGCATTTT. This sequence encodes CAISETSRPQHF.

The V call is TRBV2, the J call TRBJ2-3; TRBD2 agrees at 8 bases. The CDR3 has 16 residues. Trimming removed 4 bases from V and 2 bases from J; junction bases left unmatched: 8. Germline values: CDR1 SNHLY, CDR2 FYNNEI. The CDR3 nucleotides are TGTGCCAGCAGTGCGGGAGGGGACTTCACCACAGATACGCAGTATTTT. As protein: CASSAGGDFTTDTQYF.

V usage is TRBV6-5 and J usage is TRBJ2-6; a weak D match, TRBD2 (7 bases). Per the germline V gene, CDR1 is MNHEY and CDR2 is SVGAGI. Trimming removed 0 bases at V and 2 bases at J, with 8 bases between. CDR3 length: 16 amino acids. The CDR3 protein is CASSYSGGPGANVLTF. CDR3 DNA sequence: TGTGCCAGCAGTTACTCGGGGGGGCCTGGGGCCAACGTCCTGACTTTC.

V usage is TRBV5-6 and J usage is TRBJ2-3; maybe TRBD2 (6 bases). There are 15 residues in the CDR3. V was trimmed by 6 bases and J by 0 bases, leaving 14 bases between them. Germline values: CDR1 SGHDT, CDR2 YYEEEE. CDR3 coding DNA: TGTGCCAGCATCGCCCCGGGACTGAGCACAGATACGCAGTATTTT. This sequence encodes CASIAPGLSTDTQYF.

This clone appeared once. CDR3 nucleotide sequence: TGTGCCAGCAGCGCGAGCGGAGCCTTGCCCTACAATGAGCAGTTCTTC. Translated, it gives CASSASGALPYNEQFF. V gene TRBV7-6 combines with J gene TRBJ2-1; D possibly corresponds to TRBD2 (5 bases). CDR1 and CDR2 (germline): SGHVS, FNYEAQ. This CDR3 is built from 16 residues. Deletions cut 5 bases from V and 2 bases from J, with 16 bases between. Filled out from reference TRBV7-6 and TRBJ2-1, the complete variable domain reads GAGVSQSPRYKVTKRGQDVALRCDPISGHVSLYWYRQALGQGPEFLTYFNYEAQQDKSGLPNDRFSAERPEGSISTLTIQRTEQRDSAMYRCASSASGALPYNEQFFGPGTRLTVL.

This chain links TRBV2 with TRBJ2-1; D gene unclear. The germline CDR1 and CDR2 sequences are SNHLY and FYNNEI. The CDR3 sequence is 13 residues long. Trimming shortened V by 3 bases and J by 8 bases, and 11 bases separated the two germline ends. DNA for the CDR3: TGTGCCAGCAGTGATAGTCCCCGGGATGAGCAGTTCTTC. Protein: CASSDSPRDEQFF.

The chain uses TRBV15 and TRBJ2-3; the D gene is possibly TRBD2 (5 bases). With 7 bases removed from V and 1 base from J, the gap between germline ends came to 18 bases. Germline V gene lookup returns CDR1 LNHNV and CDR2 YYDKDF (reference sequence). There are 16 residues in the CDR3. The CDR3 DNA is TGTGCCACCAAGGAATTGGCGACTATGGGCACAGATACGCAGTATTTT. It yields the protein CATKELATMGTDTQYF.

This clone occurred once. Other DNA sequences of this sample code for an identical CDR3. The V call is TRBV7-2, the J call TRBJ2-5; 15 nucleotides agree with TRBD2. J was trimmed by 3 bases and V by 4 bases; bases with no gene match: 3. CDR3 length: 16 residues. The V gene's germline CDR1 is SGHTA and CDR2 FQGNSA. The CDR3: CASSSGLAGGEETQYF. The CDR3 coding sequence is TGTGCCAGCAGCTCGGGACTAGCGGGGGGCGAAGAGACCCAGTACTTC.